This T cell receptor beta chain was sequenced for a study of type 1 regulatory T cells (TCRdb year 2021). Turning to the overall study: The study characterized an in vitro protocol that generated a Tr1-enriched, alloantigen-specific CD4 T cell product named T-allo10. T-allo10 was being tested clinically in patients with hematological malignancies who were undergoing allogeneic hematopoietic stem cell transplantation.

V is cut back by 5 bases and J by 4 bases, with 11 bases in the junction unmatched. Taken from cysteine to phenylalanine, the CDR3 has 15 residues. Kept here is only the CDR3 DNA, which spans 45 bases and is read in frame from base 1. Comment on this clonotype: Its antigen target is currently unknown. No base quality values were provided; no much bigger clone lies one nucleotide off.

TCRdb records Illumina MiSeq as the sequencer. TCRdb took the public reads, trimmed them with fastp at Q25, ran MiXCR for clone calling and kept in-frame beta chains. Rows matching on CDR3 protein sequence are summarized as one entry with the most common DNA and genes. This sample gives about 97,000 distinct CDR3 sequences in total; around a third of them show up just once. 2.2% of the sample goes to the ten largest clones. Sequenced input: CD4+ T cells, either the whole sample or a sorted fraction (not recorded which). The sequence is built from TRBV12-3 or TRBV12-4 and TRBJ2-7; TRBD2 fits 7 bases in the junction. This sequence was found in a human donor in good health. The CDR3: CASSRAGDHSYEQYF. The nucleotide sequence reads as follows: TGTGCCAGCAGTCGGGCGGGAGACCACTCGTACGAGCAGTACTTC.